The clone carrying this T cell receptor beta chain was seen at least ten times. Antigen unknown. No patient received treatment before thyroid surgery. The CDR3 is made up of 13 amino acids. The V end was cut by 4 bases, the J end by 1 base, with 5 bases between. In germline, CDR1 is SGHVS, CDR2 FQNEAQ. This sample is drawn from a study of metastatic and nonmetastatic thyroid tumors. TCRdb redid the clone calls on the PCR reads using MiXCR. The repertoire includes 20,000 to 25,000 clones, approximately 19% of them detected once, and 25% to 35% sits in the top ten. General study points: Malignant thyroid tumors reportedly exceeded benign nodules significantly in TCR beta diversity, with the difference appearing in blood and tumor.

This clonotype was sampled from a female donor with papillary thyroid cancer or a benign thyroid nodule (not recorded which). Some clones in this sample may be carry-over from other donors' samples. The chain couples TRBV7-8 to TRBJ2-1; D possibly corresponds to TRBD2 (5 bases). Sequencing used blood. Here the CDR3 reads CASSWTSYNEQFF. DNA of the CDR3: TGTGCCAGCAGCTGGACTTCCTACAATGAGCAGTTCTTC. The full variable domain, rest sourced from reference TRBV7-8 and TRBJ2-1, is GAGVSQSPRYKVAKRGQDVALRCDPISGHVSLFWYQQALGQGPEFLTYFQNEAQLDKSGLPSDRFFAERPEGSVSTLKIQRTQQEDSAVYLCASSWTSYNEQFFGPGTRLTVL.